Each of the 27 T cell receptor beta chains below was sequenced from the same sample in a study of regulatory T cells in long-lasting Graves disease. Through Arm-PCR of CDR3 regions and iRepertoire HTBI primers, TCR beta libraries were built. TCRdb processed the multiplex PCR reads anew with MiXCR; each CDR3 protein has one entry. The sample gives fewer than 450,000 distinct CDR3 sequences, about 25% of which show up once; roughly 26% is in the top ten. Time point indicated: persistent/refractory GD, antithyroid drugs over 5 years with positive TRAb. Preparation of the TCR library used RNA extracted from PBMCs. Specimen: peripheral blood mononuclear cells (PBMCs), collected when the disease was refractory, from a patient treated with antithyroid drugs. These receptors were collected from a female donor with Graves disease.

Turning to this clonotype: This could be a read error, since a much larger clone is one nucleotide away. The chain employs TRBV2 and TRBJ1-2, with D maybe TRBD1 (5 bases). The CDR3 loop spans 15 amino acids. The germline CDR1 and CDR2 sequences are SNHLY and FYNNEI. For the CDR3, the DNA is TGTGCCAGCAGTGGGACCGGGGGGGGTAACTATGGCCACACCTTC. It codes for CASSGTGGGNYGHTF. Full variable domain (missing parts from reference TRBV2 and TRBJ1-2): EPEVTQTPSHQVTQMGQEVILRCVPISNHLYFYWYRQILGQKVEFLVSFYNNEISEKSEIFDDQFSVERPDGSNFTLKIRSTKLEDSAMYFCASSGTGGGNYGHTFGSGTRLTVV.

This clonotype was counted ten times or more. The chain joins TRBV15 to TRBJ2-7, with TRBD2 matching 10 bases. Trimming at V came to 0 bases and at J to 5 bases, leaving 4 bases not matched to a gene. This CDR3 contains 15 residues. Per the germline V gene, CDR1 is LNHNV and CDR2 is YYDKDF (reference sequence). The CDR3 is CATSRDSGRRHEQYF. In DNA form, the CDR3 reads TGTGCCACCAGCAGAGATAGCGGGAGGCGGCACGAGCAGTACTTC.

This rearrangement joins TRBV25-1 to TRBJ2-7; 8 bases map to TRBD2. The CDR3 extends over 13 amino acids. CDR1 is MGHDK and CDR2 is SYGVNS in the germline V gene. With V trimmed by 6 bases and J by 6 bases, 7 bases remained unmatched. The CDR3: CASRTGTSTEQYF. In DNA, the CDR3 is TGTGCCAGCAGGACGGGGACTAGTACCGAGCAGTACTTC.

The rearrangement joins TRBV24-1 to TRBJ1-1; D uncertain. V lost 5 bases, J lost 7 bases, and 7 bases lay in between. The CDR3 sequence is 11 residues long. The germline gives CDR1 KGHDR, CDR2 SFDVKD. The CDR3 region has the DNA TGTGCCACCAGTGGAGAACTTGAAGCTTTCTTT. Encoded protein: CATSGELEAFF.

This clonotype appeared many times. The J gene is TRBJ1-1, the V gene TRBV12-3 or TRBV12-4, with a weak D call TRBD1 (6 bases). This CDR3 is 13 amino acids long. The ends were cut back, 7 bases at V and 4 bases at J, with 13 bases in the middle. The chain's CDR3 is CASTLLGGTEAFF. CDR3 DNA sequence: TGTGCCAGCACTCTATTAGGGGGCACTGAAGCTTTCTTT.

This sequence joins TRBV5-1 and TRBJ2-5; 7 bases map to TRBD1. CDR3 length equals 14 residues. Germline-derived CDR1 and CDR2 are SGHRS and YFSETQ. J was trimmed by 2 bases and V by 5 bases; bases with no gene match: 6. CDR3 in DNA: TGCGCCAGCAGGGGACAGCTGCTACAAGAGACCCAGTACTTC. Encoded protein: CASRGQLLQETQYF. The full variable domain, its missing parts supplied by reference TRBV5-1 and TRBJ2-5, is KAGVTQTPRYLIKTRGQQVTLSCSPISGHRSVSWYQQTPGQGLQFLFEYFSETQRNKGNFPGRFSGRQFSNSRSEMNVSTLELGDSALYLCASRGQLLQETQYFGPGTRLLVL.

This clonotype was detected ten times or more. V and J are TRBV28 and TRBJ2-7; 10 nucleotides line up with TRBD2. V lost 6 bases to trimming and J lost 0 bases; unmatched junction nucleotides: 8. The CDR3 consists of 16 residues. Per germline, CDR1 MDHEN and CDR2 SYDVKM. DNA for the CDR3: TGTGCCAGCAGAACCTTCAGCGGGAGGGCCTCCTACGAGCAGTACTTC. It yields the protein CASRTFSGRASYEQYF.

The chain uses TRBV6-2 or TRBV6-3 and TRBJ1-2; 9 bases map to TRBD1. The CDR3 sequence is 16 residues long. CDR1 and CDR2 from the germline V gene are MNHEY and SVGEGT. V gave up 6 bases and J gave up 4 bases; unmatched junction bases: 12. The CDR3 DNA reads TGTGCCAGCAGACCCGGGACAGGGTCCGGCTCCTATGGCTACACCTTC. It translates to CASRPGTGSGSYGYTF.

In its sample, this clonotype was seen a few times. The rearrangement links TRBV30 to TRBJ1-1; D is uncertain. CDR1 is GTSNPN and CDR2 is SVGIG in the germline V gene (reference sequence). CDR3 length equals 12 residues. V was shortened by 3 bases and J by 11 bases, with 16 bases between the two germline ends. CDR3 DNA: TGTGCCTGGAGGTATAGGACCCATTGGGCTTTCTTT. This translates into CAWRYRTHWAFF.

The V gene is TRBV7-2, the J gene TRBJ2-2; D may correspond to TRBD1 or TRBD2 (6 bases each). V lost 2 bases and J 6 bases, leaving 16 bases between the germline ends. CDR1 is SGHTA and CDR2 is FQGNSA in the germline V gene. The CDR3 totals 16 residues. CDR3 coding DNA: TGTGCCAGCAGCTTAAAGACCCCCGGGGGCTCCGGGGAGCTGTTTTTT. Translation gives CASSLKTPGGSGELFF. The complete variable domain, with remaining parts taken from reference TRBV7-2 and TRBJ2-2, reads GAGVSQSPSNKVTEKGKDVELRCDPISGHTALYWYRQSLGQGLEFLIYFQGNSAPDKSGLPSDRFSAERTGGSVSTLTIQRTQQEDSAVYLCASSLKTPGGSGELFFGEGSRLTVL.

This clonotype was seen repeatedly, ten times or more. The V and J genes are TRBV28 and TRBJ1-2; D gene ambiguous. V lost 1 base, J lost 1 base, and 10 bases lay in between. Germline V gene sequence: CDR1 MDHEN, CDR2 SYDVKM. This CDR3 comprises 15 residues. The CDR3 reads CASSLLGGINYGYTF. CDR3 nucleotide sequence: TGTGCCAGCAGTTTATTAGGAGGGATTAACTATGGCTACACCTTC.

This clonotype has ten or more counts. The J gene is TRBJ2-1, the V gene TRBV2, with 7 bases fitting TRBD1. The CDR3 sequence is 13 residues long. Germline V gene sequence: CDR1 SNHLY, CDR2 FYNNEI. V gave up 7 bases and J gave up 3 bases; unmatched junction bases: 3. CDR3 protein: CASKGANYNEQFF. The DNA for the CDR3 is TGTGCCAGCAAGGGGGCTAACTACAATGAGCAGTTCTTC.

Of note for this clonotype: With only one base between it and a far larger clone, this is likely a read error. The CDR3 sequence: CASSVGEDAEAFF. CDR3 sequence (DNA): TGTGCCAGCAGTGTCGGAGAGGACGCTGAAGCTTTCTTT. This chain links TRBV12-3 or TRBV12-4 with TRBJ1-1; D ambiguous. The CDR3 has 13 residues. Trimming removed 5 bases from V and 6 bases from J, with 13 bases in between.

Notes on this clonotype: Because the CDR3 is missing its conserved closing phenylalanine or tryptophan, this is likely a read error. The chain employs TRBV7-6 and TRBJ1-2; maybe TRBD1 (5 bases). V was trimmed by 5 bases and J by 2 bases, leaving 15 bases between them. The CDR3 loop spans 15 amino acids. Per germline, CDR1 SGHVS and CDR2 FNYEAQ. The CDR3 DNA is TGTGCCAGCAGCCCAGGGAACTGGGACAACTATGGCTACACCCTC. It yields the protein CASSPGNWDNYGYTL.

The V call is TRBV30, the J call TRBJ2-5, with D perhaps matching TRBD2 (5 bases). Germline loops: CDR1 GTSNPN, CDR2 SVGIG (reference sequence). V was pared by 0 bases and J by 4 bases, with 9 bases between. The CDR3 runs 13 residues. CDR3 DNA sequence: TGTGCCTGGAGTGTACTTGAGGGAGAGACCCAGTACTTC. Protein sequence: CAWSVLEGETQYF.

This clonotype was seen only a few times. The chain is built from TRBV7-9 and TRBJ1-3; D is unclear. Per the germline V gene, CDR1 is SEHNR and CDR2 is FQNEAQ (reference sequence). The CDR3 contains 15 residues. V was trimmed by 5 bases and J by 0 bases, leaving 11 bases between them. The CDR3 nucleotides read TGTGCCAGCAGCCGGGCAGGCTACTCTGGAAACACCATATATTTT. The encoded protein is CASSRAGYSGNTIYF. Looking up the rest from reference TRBV7-9 and TRBJ1-3 gives the full variable domain: DTGVSQNPRHKITKRGQNVTFRCDPISEHNRLYWYRQTLGQGPEFLTYFQNEAQLEKSRLLSDRFSAERPKGSFSTLEIQRTEQGDSAMYLCASSRAGYSGNTIYFGEGSWLTVV.

Points on this clonotype: A read error may produce the germline difference seen at one junction end. This CDR3 is CASSLQRAGTYTQYF. In DNA form, the CDR3 reads TGTGCCAGCAGCTTACAGAGGGCGGGCACATATACGCAGTATTTT. The chain carries TRBV7-2 and TRBJ2-3; D may be TRBD2 (5 bases). There are 15 residues in the CDR3. In germline, CDR1 is SGHTA, CDR2 FQGNSA.

This clonotype was picked up many times. V is TRBV27 and J is TRBJ1-6; 10 bases are shared with TRBD1. The germline gives CDR1 MNHEY, CDR2 SMNVEV (reference sequence). Trimming at V came to 4 bases and at J to 10 bases, leaving 7 bases not matched to a gene. The CDR3 length is 15 residues. CDR3 protein: CASSSRTGGGSPLHF. DNA for the CDR3: TGTGCCAGCAGTTCCAGGACAGGGGGAGGATCACCCCTCCACTTT.

This clonotype was seen only a few times. The V and J genes are TRBV7-2 and TRBJ1-3, with D possibly matching TRBD1 (5 bases). CDR3 length: 15 residues. V gave up 0 bases and J gave up 0 bases, with 6 bases separating them. Germline lookup yields CDR1 SGHTA and CDR2 FQGNSA. CDR3 sequence reads: CASSLARASGNTIYF. The CDR3 DNA reads TGTGCCAGCAGCTTAGCCAGGGCCTCTGGAAACACCATATATTTT.

The chain recombines TRBV10-3 with TRBJ1-1, with D unresolved. CDR3 length equals 13 residues. Germline lookup yields CDR1 ENHRY and CDR2 SYGVKD. V was clipped by 6 bases and J by 1 base, with 9 bases between them. CDR3 region: CAIRGRENTEAFF. CDR3 nucleotides: TGTGCCATCAGAGGGAGGGAGAACACTGAAGCTTTCTTT.

Many counts were recorded for this clonotype. This rearrangement joins TRBV13 to TRBJ2-4; D is perhaps TRBD2 (6 bases). CDR1 and CDR2 from the germline V gene are PRHDT and FYEKMQ (reference sequence). The CDR3 covers 16 residues. Trimming pared 4 bases from V and 1 base from J, leaving 14 bases between. The DNA of the CDR3 is TGTGCCAGCAGCTCCCTAGCGATTTCGGCCAAAAACATTCAGTACTTC. This translates into CASSSLAISAKNIQYF.

This clonotype was observed a few times. The chain links TRBV20-1 to TRBJ2-7, with 12 bases aligning to TRBD1. CDR1 is DFQATT, CDR2 SNEGSKA, per germline (reference sequence). This CDR3 has 16 amino acids. V was pared by 0 bases and J by 4 bases, with 7 bases of the junction left unmatched. In nucleotides, the CDR3 is TGCAGTGCTAGAGATCATCCGGGACAGGGGGCATACGAGCAGTACTTC. It encodes CSARDHPGQGAYEQYF.

The chain has TRBV14 and TRBJ1-1; D possibly corresponds to TRBD1 (5 bases). The germline V and J ends were trimmed by 4 bases and 12 bases, with 18 bases remaining between them. This CDR3 is built from 13 residues. Germline values: CDR1 SGHDN, CDR2 FVKESK. The CDR3 coding sequence is TGTGCCAGCAGCCTTTTCGGGACGGTGATTTCTTTCTTT. It translates to CASSLFGTVISFF.

This clonotype turned up a few times. An end of the junction does not agree with germline; a read error may underlie this. This chain joins TRBV2 and TRBJ2-1, with TRBD2 identical over 7 bases. Germline CDR1 is SNHLY and CDR2 is FYNNEI. The CDR3 spans 15 residues. This CDR3 reads CASSRLADHYIEQFF. DNA for the CDR3: TGTGCCAGCAGTAGACTAGCAGACCATTACATTGAGCAGTTCTTC.

This clonotype appeared a few times. This rearrangement joins TRBV20-1 to TRBJ2-3; 11 bases are shared with TRBD2. Trimming at V came to 5 bases and at J to 6 bases, leaving 7 bases not matched to a gene. Per the germline V gene, CDR1 is DFQATT and CDR2 is SNEGSKA (reference sequence). This CDR3 contains 14 residues. Here the CDR3 DNA reads TGCAGTGCTTATCCGGGACTAGCGGTTGATACGCAGTATTTT. This gives the protein CSAYPGLAVDTQYF.

DNA for the CDR3: TGTGCCACCAGTGACCCGGAGGGGAACAATGAGCAGTTCTTC. The encoded protein is CATSDPEGNNEQFF. This chain joins TRBV24-1 and TRBJ2-1; D perhaps matches TRBD2 (6 bases). This CDR3 has 14 residues. V gave up 4 bases and J gave up 5 bases, with 11 bases separating them. Germline V gene sequence: CDR1 KGHDR, CDR2 SFDVKD.

The chain couples TRBV19 to TRBJ1-1; D gene ambiguous. CDR3 length: 15 residues. Trimming removed 3 bases from V and 4 bases from J, with 15 bases in between. Germline loops: CDR1 LNHDA, CDR2 SQIVND (reference sequence). In DNA form, the CDR3 reads TGTGCCAGTAGTATCATCTTTTCGAGCTCCACTGAAGCTTTCTTT. It is translated as CASSIIFSSSTEAFF.